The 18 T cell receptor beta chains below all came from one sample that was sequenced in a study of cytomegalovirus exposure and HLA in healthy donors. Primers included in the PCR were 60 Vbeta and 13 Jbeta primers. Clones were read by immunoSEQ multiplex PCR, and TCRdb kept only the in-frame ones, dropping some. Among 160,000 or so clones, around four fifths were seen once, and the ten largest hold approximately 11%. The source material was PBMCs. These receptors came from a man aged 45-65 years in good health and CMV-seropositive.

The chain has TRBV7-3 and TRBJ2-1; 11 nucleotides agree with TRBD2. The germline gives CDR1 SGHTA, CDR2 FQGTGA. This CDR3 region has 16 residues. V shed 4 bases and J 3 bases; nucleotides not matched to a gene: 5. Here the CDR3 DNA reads TGTGCCAGCAGCTATCTAGCGGGGGGACTCTACAATGAGCAGTTCTTC. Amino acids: CASSYLAGGLYNEQFF.

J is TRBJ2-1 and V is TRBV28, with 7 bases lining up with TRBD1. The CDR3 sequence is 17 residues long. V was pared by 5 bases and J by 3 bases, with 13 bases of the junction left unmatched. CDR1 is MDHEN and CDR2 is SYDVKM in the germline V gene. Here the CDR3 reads CASSPTRQGRDYNEQFF. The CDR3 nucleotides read TGTGCCAGCAGTCCAACCAGACAGGGTAGAGACTACAATGAGCAGTTCTTC.

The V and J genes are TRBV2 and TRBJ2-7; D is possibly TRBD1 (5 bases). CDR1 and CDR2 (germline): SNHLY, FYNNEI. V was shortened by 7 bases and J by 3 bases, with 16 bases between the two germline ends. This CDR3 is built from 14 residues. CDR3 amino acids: CASIGQGTRYEQYF. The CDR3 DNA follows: TGTGCCAGCATTGGACAAGGAACCCGCTACGAGCAGTACTTC. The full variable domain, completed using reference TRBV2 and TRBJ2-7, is EPEVTQTPSHQVTQMGQEVILRCVPISNHLYFYWYRQILGQKVEFLVSFYNNEISEKSEIFDDQFSVERPDGSNFTLKIRSTKLEDSAMYFCASIGQGTRYEQYFGPGTRLTVT.

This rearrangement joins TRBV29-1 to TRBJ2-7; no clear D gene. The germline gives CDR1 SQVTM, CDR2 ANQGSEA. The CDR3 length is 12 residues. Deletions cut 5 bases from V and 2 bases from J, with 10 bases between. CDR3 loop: CSVRGVTYEQYF. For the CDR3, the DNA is TGCAGCGTTCGAGGAGTTACCTACGAGCAGTACTTC.

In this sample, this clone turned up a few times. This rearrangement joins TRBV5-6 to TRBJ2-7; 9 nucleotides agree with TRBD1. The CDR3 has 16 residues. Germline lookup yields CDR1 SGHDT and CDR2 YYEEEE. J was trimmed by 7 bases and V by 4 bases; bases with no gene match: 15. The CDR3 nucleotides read TGTGCCAGCAGCCTAGGCCCCGGGACAGGGTCTATGGAGCAGTACTTC. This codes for CASSLGPGTGSMEQYF.

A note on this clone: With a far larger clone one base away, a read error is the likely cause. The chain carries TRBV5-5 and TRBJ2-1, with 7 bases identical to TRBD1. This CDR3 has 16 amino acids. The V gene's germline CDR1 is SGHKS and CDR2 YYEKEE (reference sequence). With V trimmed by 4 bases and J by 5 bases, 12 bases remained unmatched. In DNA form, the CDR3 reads TGTGCCAGCAGCCTCTCGACGGGACAGTACAACAATGAGCAGTTCTTC. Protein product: CASSLSTGQYNNEQFF.

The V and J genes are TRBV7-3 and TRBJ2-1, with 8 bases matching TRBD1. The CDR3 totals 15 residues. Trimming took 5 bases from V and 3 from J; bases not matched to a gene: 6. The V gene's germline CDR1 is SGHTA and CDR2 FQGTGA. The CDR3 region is CASSPGQGLYNEQFF. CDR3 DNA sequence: TGTGCCAGCAGCCCCGGACAGGGACTCTACAATGAGCAGTTCTTC.

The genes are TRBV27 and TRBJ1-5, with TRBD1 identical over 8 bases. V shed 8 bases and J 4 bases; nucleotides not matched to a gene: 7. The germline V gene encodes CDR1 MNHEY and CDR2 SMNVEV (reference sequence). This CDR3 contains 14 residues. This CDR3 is CASGRDRSNQPQHF. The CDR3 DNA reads TGTGCCAGCGGGAGGGACAGGTCTAATCAGCCCCAGCATTTT.

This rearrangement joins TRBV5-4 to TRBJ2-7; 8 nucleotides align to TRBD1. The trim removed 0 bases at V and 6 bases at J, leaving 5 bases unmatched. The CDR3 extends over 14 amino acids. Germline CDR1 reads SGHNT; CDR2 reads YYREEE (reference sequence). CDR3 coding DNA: TGTGCCAGCAGCTTGGGCCAGGGGGCGCGCGAGCAGTACTTC. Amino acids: CASSLGQGAREQYF. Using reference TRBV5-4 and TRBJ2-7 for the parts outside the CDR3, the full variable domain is ETGVTQSPTHLIKTRGQQVTLRCSSQSGHNTVSWYQQALGQGPQFIFQYYREEENGRGNFPPRFSGLQFPNYSSELNVNALELDDSALYLCASSLGQGAREQYFGPGTRLTVT.

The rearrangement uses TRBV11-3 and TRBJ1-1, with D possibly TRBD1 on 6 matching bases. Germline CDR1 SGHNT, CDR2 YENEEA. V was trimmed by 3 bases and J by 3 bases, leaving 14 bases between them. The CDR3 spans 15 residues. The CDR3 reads CASSLTGLSDTEAFF. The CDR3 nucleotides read TGTGCCAGCAGCTTGACAGGCCTCTCGGACACTGAAGCTTTCTTT.

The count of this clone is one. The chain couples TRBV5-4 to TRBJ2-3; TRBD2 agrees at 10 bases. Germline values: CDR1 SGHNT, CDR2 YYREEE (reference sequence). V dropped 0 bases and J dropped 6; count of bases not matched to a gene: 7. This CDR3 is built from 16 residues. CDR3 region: CASSLGLAGQFDTQYF. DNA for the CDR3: TGTGCCAGCAGCTTGGGACTAGCGGGCCAGTTTGATACGCAGTATTTT.

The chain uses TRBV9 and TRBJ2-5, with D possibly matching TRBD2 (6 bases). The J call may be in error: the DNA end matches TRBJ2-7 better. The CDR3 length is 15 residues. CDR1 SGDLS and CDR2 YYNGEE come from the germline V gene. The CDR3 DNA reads TGTGCCAGCAGCGAAGATTGGGGGGACGGCTACGAGCAGTACTTC. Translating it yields CASSEDWGDGYEQYF.

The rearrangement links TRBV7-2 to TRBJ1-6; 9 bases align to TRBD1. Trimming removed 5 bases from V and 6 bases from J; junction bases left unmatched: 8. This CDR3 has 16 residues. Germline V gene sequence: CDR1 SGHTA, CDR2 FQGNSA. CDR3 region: CASSPRQGGTNSPLHF. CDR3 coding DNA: TGTGCCAGCAGCCCCCGACAGGGGGGAACTAATTCACCCCTCCACTTT.

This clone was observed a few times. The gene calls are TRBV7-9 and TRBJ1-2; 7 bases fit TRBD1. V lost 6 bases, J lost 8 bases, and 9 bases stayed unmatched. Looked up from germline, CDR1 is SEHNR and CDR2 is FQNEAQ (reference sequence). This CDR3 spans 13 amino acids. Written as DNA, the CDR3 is TGTGCCAGCAGTCCCGACAGGGCGGGCGGCTACACCTTC. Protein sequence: CASSPDRAGGYTF.

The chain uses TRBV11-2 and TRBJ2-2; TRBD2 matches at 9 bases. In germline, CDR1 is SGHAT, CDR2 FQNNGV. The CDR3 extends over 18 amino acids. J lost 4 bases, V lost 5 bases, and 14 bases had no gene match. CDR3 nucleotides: TGTGCCAGCAGCGGACCGGATTTAGCGGGAGTGCCCACCGGGGAGCTGTTTTTT. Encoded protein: CASSGPDLAGVPTGELFF.

Here the CDR3 reads CASSQQKGARPPDTQYF. CDR3 nucleotides: TGCGCCAGCAGCCAACAAAAGGGGGCTAGACCCCCAGATACGCAGTATTTT. The J gene is TRBJ2-3, the V gene TRBV4-3, with TRBD1 identical over 7 bases. With 2 bases clipped from V and 4 bases from J, the junction kept 12 bases outside the gene matches. The CDR3 totals 17 residues. CDR1 is LGHNA and CDR2 is YSLEER in the germline V gene.

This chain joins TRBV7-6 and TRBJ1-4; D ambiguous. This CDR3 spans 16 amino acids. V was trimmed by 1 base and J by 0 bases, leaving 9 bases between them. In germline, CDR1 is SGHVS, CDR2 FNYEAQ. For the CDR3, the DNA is TGTGCCAGCAGCTTAGTATACGGTGCAACTAATGAAAAACTGTTTTTT. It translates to CASSLVYGATNEKLFF.

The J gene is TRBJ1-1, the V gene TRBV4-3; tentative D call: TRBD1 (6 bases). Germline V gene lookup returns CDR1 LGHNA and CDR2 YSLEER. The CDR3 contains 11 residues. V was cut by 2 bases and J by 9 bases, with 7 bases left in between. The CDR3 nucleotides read TGCGCCAGCAGCCAAACAGGGAAAGCTTTCTTT. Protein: CASSQTGKAFF.